What follows describes a single TCR beta chain. Its antigen is undetermined. These data originate in a study of cytomegalovirus exposure and HLA in healthy donors. General study points: A prior analysis recorded that most TCR beta V segments were productive about 87% or about 30% of the time.

The PCR employed 60 Vbeta primers together with 13 Jbeta primers. Data came from immunoSEQ multiplex PCR; TCRdb stores just in-frame clones and leaves some out. The table shows roughly 70,000 clones, with roughly four fifths occurring only once. The receptor comes from a man aged 18 to 29 in good health and CMV-seronegative. The specimen sequenced was PBMCs.

The CDR3 protein is CASSSTGTGGSGKLFF. In DNA, the CDR3 is TGTGCCAGCAGCTCTACCGGGACAGGGGGCTCGGGAAAACTGTTTTTT. The chain is built from TRBV7-9 and TRBJ1-4; 12 nucleotides agree with TRBD1. V dropped 4 bases and J dropped 10; count of bases not matched to a gene: 10. Germline lookup yields CDR1 SEHNR and CDR2 FQNEAQ (reference sequence). The CDR3 loop spans 16 amino acids.